These 8 T cell receptor beta chains were all obtained from the same sample, sequenced in a study of control samples from healthy donors and cancer patients. TCRdb's table, derived via immunoSEQ multiplex PCR, lists solely in-frame clones and lacks some. The sample includes about 100,000 clones, over 75% seen only once; the top ten take approximately 20%. Material for sequencing was blood. All receptors derive from a woman in her fifties or sixties in good health.

The J gene is TRBJ2-1, the V gene TRBV4-1; 12 nucleotides line up with TRBD2. This CDR3 is 21 amino acids long. Germline V lookup: CDR1 MGHRA, CDR2 YSYEKL. V shed 2 bases, J shed 10 bases, and the junction held 24 bases outside the gene matches. The CDR3 loop reads CASSQFLAGGPFNHPENEQFF. The CDR3 DNA reads TGCGCCAGCAGCCAATTCCTAGCGGGAGGGCCTTTTAATCACCCCGAGAACGAGCAGTTCTTC.

This clone came up many times. The V gene is TRBV5-8, the J gene TRBJ2-2; D unclear. There are 15 residues in the CDR3. Germline V gives CDR1 SGHTS, CDR2 YDEGEE. The V end was cut by 0 bases, the J end by 0 bases, with 6 bases between. In DNA form, the CDR3 reads TGTGCCAGCAGCTTGGTCAGGACGAACACCGGGGAGCTGTTTTTT. It encodes CASSLVRTNTGELFF.

This clone appeared a single time. The chain uses TRBV4-2 and TRBJ1-1; 11 bases match TRBD1. The CDR3 is 17 residues long. Per germline, CDR1 LGHNA and CDR2 YNFKEQ. J lost 5 bases, V lost 1 base, and 9 bases had no gene match. CDR3 coding DNA: TGTGCCAGCAGCCAAGGGATTACGGGGACAGGGGGGACTGAAGCTTTCTTT. Encoded protein: CASSQGITGTGGTEAFF.

V is TRBV5-1 and J is TRBJ2-5, with 7 bases that match TRBD1. CDR3 length: 14 amino acids. In germline, CDR1 is SGHRS, CDR2 YFSETQ. Trimming at V came to 9 bases and at J to 7 bases, leaving 15 bases not matched to a gene. The DNA of the CDR3 is TGCGCCACCGACCGACACAGGGGTTGCCGGACCCAGTACTTC. Amino acid sequence: CATDRHRGCRTQYF.

The genes are TRBV9 and TRBJ2-3; either TRBD1 or TRBD2 may fit D (5 bases each). Trimming removed 0 bases at V and 2 bases at J, with 10 bases between. The CDR3 length is 15 residues. Germline CDR1 SGDLS, CDR2 YYNGEE. CDR3: CASSVGGRNTDTQYF. The CDR3 coding sequence is TGTGCCAGCAGCGTAGGGGGACGGAACACAGATACGCAGTATTTT.

The J gene is TRBJ2-2, the V gene TRBV30; D gene unclear. CDR3 length: 11 residues. The V gene's germline CDR1 is GTSNPN and CDR2 SVGIG (reference sequence). V dropped 2 bases and J dropped 6 bases, with 4 bases sitting between them. The CDR3 protein is CAWSTPGELFF. Here the CDR3 DNA reads TGTGCCTGGAGTACGCCCGGGGAGCTGTTTTTT. The full variable domain, completed using reference TRBV30 and TRBJ2-2, is SQTIHQWPATLVQPVGSPLSLECTVEGTSNPNLYWYRQAAGRGLQLLFYSVGIGQISSEVPQNLSASRPQDRQFILSSKKLLLSDSGFYLCAWSTPGELFFGEGSRLTVL.

The chain has TRBV6-5 and TRBJ1-2; perhaps TRBD1 as D (6 bases). CDR1 MNHEY and CDR2 SVGAGI come from the germline V gene. CDR3 length: 13 amino acids. Trimming took 8 bases from V and 4 from J, leaving 14 bases between them. The CDR3: CASGQGWGYGYTF. CDR3 bases: TGTGCCAGCGGGCAGGGGTGGGGCTATGGCTACACCTTC.

The J gene is TRBJ2-5, the V gene TRBV10-3; possibly TRBD1 or TRBD2 for D (5 bases each). Germline V lookup: CDR1 ENHRY, CDR2 SYGVKD. The V gene lost 3 bases and the J gene lost 1 base, with 9 bases spanning the gap. CDR3 length: 14 residues. The CDR3 nucleotides are TGTGCCATCAGTGAACGGGGCCCCCAAGAGACCCAGTACTTC. Its translation: CAISERGPQETQYF.